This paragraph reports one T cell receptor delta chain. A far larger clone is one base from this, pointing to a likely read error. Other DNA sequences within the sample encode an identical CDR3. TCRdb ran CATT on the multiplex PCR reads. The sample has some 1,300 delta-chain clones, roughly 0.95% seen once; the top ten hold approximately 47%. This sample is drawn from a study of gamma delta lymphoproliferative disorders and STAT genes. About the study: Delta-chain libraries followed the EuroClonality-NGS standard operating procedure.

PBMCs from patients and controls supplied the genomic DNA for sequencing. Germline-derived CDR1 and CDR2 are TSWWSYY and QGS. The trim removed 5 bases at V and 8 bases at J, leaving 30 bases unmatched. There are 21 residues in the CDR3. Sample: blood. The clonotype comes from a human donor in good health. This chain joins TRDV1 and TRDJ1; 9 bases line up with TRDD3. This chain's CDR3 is CALGQPLPHPLRLGDPSKLIF. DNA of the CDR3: TGTGCTCTTGGGCAACCCTTGCCACATCCCCTGAGACTGGGGGACCCCTCCAAACTCATCTTT.